What follows is one T cell receptor (beta chain) and its context. The antigen is unknown. Libraries were prepared by immunoSEQ multiplex PCR; TCRdb keeps only in-frame clonotypes and omits some of them. This repertoire shows about 770,000 clones, approximately 72% found once; its top ten account for about 1.7%. These data belong to a study of shared clonotypes between healthy human individuals. Across the whole study: The study used three CD4 naive, three CD4 memory, two CD8 naive and one CD8 memory plate per donor.

Study-level points and caveats: When compared with the clonotypes that were shared by all four sorted-subset donors, the non-shared clonotypes turned out to have lower generation probabilities. In several donors, around 4.5% of naive CD4 clonotypes appeared in common.

V was trimmed by 3 bases and J by 4 bases, leaving 13 bases between them. CDR1 LNHNV and CDR2 YYDKDF come from the germline V gene (reference sequence). The CDR3 runs to 15 residues. The rearrangement uses TRBV15 and TRBJ2-1; D perhaps matches TRBD1 (6 bases). The sequenced material came from memory CD4+ T cells sorted from blood. Subset meaning: CD45RA-negative fraction. The source is a woman in her 30s in good health. The CDR3 DNA reads as TGTGCCACCAGCAGTCTCGGGACAAATTACAATGAGCAGTTCTTC. Translated, it gives CATSSLGTNYNEQFF.